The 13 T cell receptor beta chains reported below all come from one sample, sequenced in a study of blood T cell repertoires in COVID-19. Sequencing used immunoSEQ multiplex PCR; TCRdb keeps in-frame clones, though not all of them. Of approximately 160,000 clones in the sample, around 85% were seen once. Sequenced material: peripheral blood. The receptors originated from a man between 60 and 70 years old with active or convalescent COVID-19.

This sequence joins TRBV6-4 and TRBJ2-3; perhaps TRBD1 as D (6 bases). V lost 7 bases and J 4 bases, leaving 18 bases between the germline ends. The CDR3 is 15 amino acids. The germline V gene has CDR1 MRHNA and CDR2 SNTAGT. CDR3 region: CASTNRQGWSDTQYF. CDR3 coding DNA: TGTGCCAGCACCAATCGGCAGGGGTGGTCAGATACGCAGTATTTT.

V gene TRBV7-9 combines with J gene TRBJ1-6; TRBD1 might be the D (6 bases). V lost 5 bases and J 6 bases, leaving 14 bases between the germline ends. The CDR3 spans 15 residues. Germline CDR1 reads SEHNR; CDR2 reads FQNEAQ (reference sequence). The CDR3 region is CASSPMADSNSPLHF. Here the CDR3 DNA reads TGTGCCAGCAGCCCTATGGCGGACAGTAATTCACCCCTCCACTTT.

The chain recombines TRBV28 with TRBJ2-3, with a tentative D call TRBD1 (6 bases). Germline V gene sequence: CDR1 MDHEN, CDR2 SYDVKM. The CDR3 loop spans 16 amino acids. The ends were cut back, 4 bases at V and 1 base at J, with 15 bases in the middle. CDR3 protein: CASSSTGGSGTDTQYF. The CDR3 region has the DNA TGTGCCAGCAGTTCGACAGGCGGTAGCGGCACAGATACGCAGTATTTT.

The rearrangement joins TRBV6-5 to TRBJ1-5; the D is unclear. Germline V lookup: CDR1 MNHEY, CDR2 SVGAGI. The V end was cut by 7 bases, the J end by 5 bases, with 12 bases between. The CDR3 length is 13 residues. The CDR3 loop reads CASTRGRDQPQHF. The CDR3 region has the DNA TGTGCCAGCACCCGCGGGCGGGATCAGCCCCAGCATTTT.

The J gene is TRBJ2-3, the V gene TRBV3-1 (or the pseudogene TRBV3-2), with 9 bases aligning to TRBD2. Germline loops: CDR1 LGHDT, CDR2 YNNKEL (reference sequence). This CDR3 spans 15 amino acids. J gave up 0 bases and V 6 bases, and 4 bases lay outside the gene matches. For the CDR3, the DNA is TGTGCCAGCAGTCTAGCGGGAACTAGCACAGATACGCAGTATTTT. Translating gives CASSLAGTSTDTQYF.

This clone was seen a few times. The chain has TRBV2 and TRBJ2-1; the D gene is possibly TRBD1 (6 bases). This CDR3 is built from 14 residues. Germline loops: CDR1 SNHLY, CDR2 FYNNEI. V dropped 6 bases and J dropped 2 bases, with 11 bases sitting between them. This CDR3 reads CASRAGVAYNEQFF. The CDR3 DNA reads TGTGCCAGCAGAGCAGGGGTTGCCTACAATGAGCAGTTCTTC.

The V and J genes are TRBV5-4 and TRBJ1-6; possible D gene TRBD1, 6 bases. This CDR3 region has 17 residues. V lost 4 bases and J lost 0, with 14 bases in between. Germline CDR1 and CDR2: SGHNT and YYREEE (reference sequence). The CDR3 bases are TGTGCCAGCAGCCTCCGGGGGGGCGGCTCCTATAATTCACCCCTCCACTTT. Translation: CASSLRGGGSYNSPLHF.

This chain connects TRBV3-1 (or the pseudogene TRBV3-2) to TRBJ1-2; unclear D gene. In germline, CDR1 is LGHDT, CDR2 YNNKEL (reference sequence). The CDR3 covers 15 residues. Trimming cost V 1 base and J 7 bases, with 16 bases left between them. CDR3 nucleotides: TGTGCCAGCAGCCAAGGTACCCGGCTGCCTAGTGGCTACACCTTC. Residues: CASSQGTRLPSGYTF.

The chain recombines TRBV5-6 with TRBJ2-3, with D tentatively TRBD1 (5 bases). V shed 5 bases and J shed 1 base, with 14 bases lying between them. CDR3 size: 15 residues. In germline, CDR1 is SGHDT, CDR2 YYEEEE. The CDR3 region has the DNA TGTGCCAGCAGGGGCCAGGGCGGCCGCACAGATACGCAGTATTTT. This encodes CASRGQGGRTDTQYF.

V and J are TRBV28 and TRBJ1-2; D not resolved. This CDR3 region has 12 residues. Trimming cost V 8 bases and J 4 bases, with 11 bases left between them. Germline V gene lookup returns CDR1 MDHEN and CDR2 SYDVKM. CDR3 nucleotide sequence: TGTGCCAGCCGACTGCGTCGCTATGGCTACACCTTC. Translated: CASRLRRYGYTF.

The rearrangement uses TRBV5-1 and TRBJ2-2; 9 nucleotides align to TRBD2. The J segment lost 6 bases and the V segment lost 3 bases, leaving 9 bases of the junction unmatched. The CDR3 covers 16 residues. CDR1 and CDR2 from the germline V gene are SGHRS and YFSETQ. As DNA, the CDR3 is TGCGCCAGCAGCTCTCTTGCGGGGGGGCACCCCGGGGAGCTGTTTTTT. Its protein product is CASSSLAGGHPGELFF.

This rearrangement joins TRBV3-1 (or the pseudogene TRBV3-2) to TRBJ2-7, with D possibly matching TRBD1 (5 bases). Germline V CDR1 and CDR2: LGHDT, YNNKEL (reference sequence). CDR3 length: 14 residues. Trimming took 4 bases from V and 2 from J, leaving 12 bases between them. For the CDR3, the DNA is TGTGCCAGCAGCCCCTCGACAGAAACCTACGAGCAGTACTTC. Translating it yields CASSPSTETYEQYF.

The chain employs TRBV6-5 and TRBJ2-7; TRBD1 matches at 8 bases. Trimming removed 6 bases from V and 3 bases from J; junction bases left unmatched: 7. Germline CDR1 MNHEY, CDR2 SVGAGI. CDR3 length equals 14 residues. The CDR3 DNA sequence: TGTGCCAGCAGCCCCGGGACAGGTCACTACGAGCAGTACTTC. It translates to CASSPGTGHYEQYF.